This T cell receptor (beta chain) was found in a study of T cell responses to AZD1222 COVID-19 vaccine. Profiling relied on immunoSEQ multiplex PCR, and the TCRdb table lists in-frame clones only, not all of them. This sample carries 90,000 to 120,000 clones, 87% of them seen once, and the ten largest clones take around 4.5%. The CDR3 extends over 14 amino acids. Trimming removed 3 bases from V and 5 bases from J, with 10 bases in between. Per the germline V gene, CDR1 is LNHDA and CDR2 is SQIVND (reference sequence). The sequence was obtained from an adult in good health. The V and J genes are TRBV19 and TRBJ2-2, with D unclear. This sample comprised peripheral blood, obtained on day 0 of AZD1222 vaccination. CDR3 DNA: TGTGCCAGTAGTATCTCGGTGGTAACCGGGGAGCTGTTTTTT. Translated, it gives CASSISVVTGELFF.